The 9 T cell receptor beta chains below come from one sample, sequenced in a study of blood T cell repertoires in COVID-19. Assay used: immunoSEQ multiplex PCR; TCRdb lists only in-frame clones, some missing. The sample lists around 200,000 clones; roughly 80% were seen once. The sequencing input was peripheral blood. The origin of the receptors is a woman of 80 years or more with active or convalescent COVID-19.

This clone showed up just a few times. V and J are TRBV19 and TRBJ2-1, with TRBD2 matching 11 bases. This CDR3 contains 19 residues. Germline V gene sequence: CDR1 LNHDA, CDR2 SQIVND (reference sequence). J was trimmed by 0 bases and V by 0 bases; bases with no gene match: 7. The CDR3 sequence is CASSIDSGGAYSSYNEQFF. In nucleotides, the CDR3 is TGTGCCAGTAGTATAGATAGCGGGGGGGCCTATAGCTCCTACAATGAGCAGTTCTTC.

The rearrangement uses TRBV27 and TRBJ2-1; tentatively, D is TRBD2 (6 bases). The germline V gene encodes CDR1 MNHEY and CDR2 SMNVEV (reference sequence). V dropped 3 bases and J dropped 4 bases, with 13 bases sitting between them. This CDR3 is built from 15 residues. The CDR3 reads CASSLAGLLYNEQFF. CDR3 in DNA: TGTGCCAGCAGTTTGGCGGGACTCTTATACAATGAGCAGTTCTTC.

The J gene is TRBJ2-7, the V gene TRBV5-6; 11 nucleotides align to TRBD1. V gave up 4 bases and J gave up 6 bases; unmatched junction bases: 6. CDR3 length equals 14 residues. Germline V gene sequence: CDR1 SGHDT, CDR2 YYEEEE. CDR3: CASSLDRGQGEQYF. CDR3 DNA sequence: TGTGCCAGCAGCCTGGACAGGGGGCAGGGCGAGCAGTACTTC.

V is TRBV11-3 and J is TRBJ1-6; 11 bases are a match to TRBD1. This CDR3 comprises 16 residues. V shed 0 bases, J shed 9 bases, and the junction held 4 bases outside the gene matches. Germline V gene data show CDR1 as SGHNT and CDR2 as YENEEA. The CDR3 coding sequence is TGTGCCAGCAGCTTAGAGGGGACAGGGGGTGGTTCACCCCTCCACTTT. Protein: CASSLEGTGGGSPLHF.

This clone was seen once. The chain uses TRBV7-8 and TRBJ1-4, with D perhaps TRBD1 (6 bases). The CDR3 is 16 residues long. Per the germline V gene, CDR1 is SGHVS and CDR2 is FQNEAQ. V shed 5 bases and J shed 7 bases, with 20 bases lying between them. The CDR3, as DNA: TGTGCCAGCAGCATCCCCGCGGGTGGACAGAGTGAAAAACTGTTTTTT. The encoded protein is CASSIPAGGQSEKLFF.

The chain is built from TRBV5-6 and TRBJ2-7; 7 nucleotides line up with TRBD1. Per germline, CDR1 SGHDT and CDR2 YYEEEE. The length of the CDR3 is 14 residues. J was trimmed by 2 bases and V by 1 base; bases with no gene match: 3. CDR3 coding DNA: TGTGCCAGCAGCTTGACAGGGGACGCCTACGAGCAGTACTTC. Its protein product is CASSLTGDAYEQYF.

The chain carries TRBV4-3 and TRBJ2-3; D ambiguous. CDR3 size: 13 residues. V lost 0 bases, J lost 6 bases, and 7 bases lay in between. Germline values: CDR1 LGHNA, CDR2 YSLEER. The CDR3 protein is CASSQEFSDTQYF. For the CDR3, the DNA is TGCGCCAGCAGCCAAGAATTCAGTGATACGCAGTATTTT.

The J gene is TRBJ2-7, the V gene TRBV11-3; the D is unclear. In germline, CDR1 is SGHNT, CDR2 YENEEA. The CDR3 length is 14 residues. Trimming cost V 0 bases and J 5 bases, with 11 bases left between them. The CDR3 spells CASSLDLQAHEQYF. CDR3 nucleotide sequence: TGTGCCAGCAGCTTAGATCTTCAAGCCCACGAGCAGTACTTC.

The rearrangement links TRBV19 to TRBJ2-7; 10 positions match TRBD2. Germline CDR1 is LNHDA and CDR2 is SQIVND (reference sequence). The trim removed 3 bases at V and 4 bases at J, leaving 6 bases unmatched. The CDR3 totals 15 residues. CDR3 nucleotides: TGTGCCAGTAGTATTGGATGGACTAGCGGTTACGAGCAGTACTTC. Translation: CASSIGWTSGYEQYF. Filled out from reference TRBV19 and TRBJ2-7, the complete variable domain reads DGGITQSPKYLFRKEGQNVTLSCEQNLNHDAMYWYRQDPGQGLRLIYYSQIVNDFQKGDIAEGYSVSREKKESFPLTVTSAQKNPTAFYLCASSIGWTSGYEQYFGPGTRLTVT.